The next 16 T cell receptor beta chains were all read from a single sample in a study of control samples from healthy donors and cancer patients. Some clones are missing from TCRdb's copy, which holds only in-frame ones; the method was immunoSEQ multiplex PCR. The table lists roughly 180,000 clones, roughly 93% of them singletons. The sample was blood. Receptor source: a woman aged 55-69 years in good health.

This clone was detected once. V is TRBV3-1 (or the pseudogene TRBV3-2) and J is TRBJ1-3; TRBD1 is a possible D gene (5 bases). The ends were cut back, 0 bases at V and 4 bases at J, with 10 bases in the middle. The CDR3 covers 15 residues. From germline, CDR1 is LGHDT and CDR2 YNNKEL (reference sequence). CDR3 in amino acids: CASSQDLAGGNTIYF. The CDR3 coding sequence is TGTGCCAGCAGCCAAGATCTGGCAGGGGGAAACACCATATATTTT.

The chain joins TRBV3-1 (or the pseudogene TRBV3-2) to TRBJ2-1; TRBD1 aligns across 8 bases. The CDR3 totals 15 residues. Germline loops: CDR1 LGHDT, CDR2 YNNKEL (reference sequence). Unmatched junction bases numbered 2, after V lost 0 bases and J lost 4 bases. The CDR3 spells CASSQEWDRYNEQFF. The CDR3 DNA follows: TGTGCCAGCAGCCAAGAGTGGGACAGGTACAATGAGCAGTTCTTC.

This chain links TRBV11-3 with TRBJ1-3, with D perhaps matching TRBD1 (5 bases). The CDR3 covers 17 residues. Looked up from germline, CDR1 is SGHNT and CDR2 is YENEEA. V lost 0 bases to trimming and J lost 0 bases, with 12 bases between them. The CDR3 sequence: CASSLDQGGISGNTIYF. In DNA, the CDR3 is TGTGCCAGCAGCTTAGATCAGGGAGGAATCTCTGGAAACACCATATATTTT.

This clone was seen just once. The rearrangement links TRBV7-3 to TRBJ1-1; D is unclear. Trimming removed 2 bases at V and 1 base at J, with 5 bases between. This CDR3 spans 13 amino acids. Germline CDR1 is SGHTA and CDR2 is FQGTGA. The CDR3 here is CASSLYRNTEAFF. Here the CDR3 DNA reads TGTGCCAGCAGCTTATACAGGAACACTGAAGCTTTCTTT.

This clone was counted a single time. The rearrangement links TRBV7-8 to TRBJ1-3; D uncertain. Trimming shortened V by 5 bases and J by 2 bases, and 10 bases separated the two germline ends. CDR1 and CDR2 from the germline V gene are SGHVS and FQNEAQ. CDR3 length: 14 residues. CDR3 sequence reads: CASSQFGPGNTIYF. In DNA, the CDR3 is TGTGCCAGCAGCCAATTTGGCCCTGGAAACACCATATATTTT.

This rearrangement joins TRBV5-5 to TRBJ1-5; D remains unclear. V was pared by 1 base and J by 2 bases, with 13 bases between. Germline CDR1 and CDR2: SGHKS and YYEKEE (reference sequence). The CDR3 is made up of 16 amino acids. The CDR3 loop is CASSLYSTAGNQPQHF. The DNA of the CDR3 is TGTGCCAGCAGCTTGTATAGCACGGCGGGCAATCAGCCCCAGCATTTT.

The chain joins TRBV19 to TRBJ1-2; D gene ambiguous. The CDR3 totals 13 residues. CDR1 is LNHDA and CDR2 is SQIVND in the germline V gene (reference sequence). V was pared by 5 bases and J by 2 bases, with 9 bases between. In DNA form, the CDR3 reads TGTGCCAGTAGTGGCAGAGGAAACTATGGCTACACCTTC. This encodes CASSGRGNYGYTF.

The V and J genes are TRBV19 and TRBJ1-1; no firm D call. There are 15 residues in the CDR3. Per germline, CDR1 LNHDA and CDR2 SQIVND (reference sequence). Trimming shortened V by 0 bases and J by 5 bases, and 13 bases separated the two germline ends. CDR3 amino acids: CASSIEPGSWTEAFF. Written as DNA, the CDR3 is TGTGCCAGTAGTATAGAACCGGGTAGTTGGACTGAAGCTTTCTTT.

The chain couples TRBV6-5 to TRBJ1-1; 11 bases are a match to TRBD1. Looked up from germline, CDR1 is MNHEY and CDR2 is SVGAGI. With V trimmed by 4 bases and J by 4 bases, 5 bases remained unmatched. The CDR3 covers 15 residues. The CDR3 DNA is TGTGCCAGCAGTTCCGGACAGGGGGCGATCACTGAAGCTTTCTTT. This encodes CASSSGQGAITEAFF.

The rearrangement links TRBV3-1 (or the pseudogene TRBV3-2) to TRBJ2-7; D call uncertain. The germline gives CDR1 LGHDT, CDR2 YNNKEL (reference sequence). V lost 3 bases to trimming and J lost 4 bases, with 4 bases between them. The CDR3 is 11 amino acids. The CDR3: CASSHSYEQYF. The CDR3 DNA reads TGTGCCAGCAGCCACTCGTACGAGCAGTACTTC.

CDR3 residues: CASIQRPSGNTIYF. In nucleotides, the CDR3 is TGTGCCAGTATTCAGCGACCTTCTGGAAACACCATATATTTT. This sequence joins TRBV19 and TRBJ1-3, with D uncertain. CDR1 is LNHDA and CDR2 is SQIVND in the germline V gene (reference sequence). The CDR3 has 14 amino acids. Trimming cost V 7 bases and J 1 base, with 11 bases left between them.

The rearrangement links TRBV24-1 to TRBJ1-4, with TRBD1 identical over 11 bases. From germline, CDR1 is KGHDR and CDR2 SFDVKD. The CDR3 extends over 19 amino acids. V lost 8 bases, J lost 1 base, and 14 bases stayed unmatched. The CDR3 coding sequence is TGTGCCACCACCGAGGACAGGGGGCAAGGTCTTGAAACTAATGAAAAACTGTTTTTT. This gives the protein CATTEDRGQGLETNEKLFF.

The CDR3 DNA reads as TGTGCCAGCAGTTTAAACGGGGCGGAGTATTCACCCCTCCACTTT. This translates into CASSLNGAEYSPLHF. The chain links TRBV6-2 or TRBV6-3 to TRBJ1-6; the D gene is possibly TRBD1 (5 bases). Germline CDR1 reads MNHEY; CDR2 reads SVGEGT. Between the trimmed V and J ends, which lost 4 bases and 8 bases, there was a span of 15 bases. The CDR3 is 15 residues long.

The chain joins TRBV6-5 to TRBJ1-2; TRBD1 agrees at 10 bases. This CDR3 comprises 15 residues. The germline CDR1 and CDR2 sequences are MNHEY and SVGAGI. Germline trimming cut 0 bases from V and 4 bases from J; bases unmatched to any gene: 2. The CDR3 coding sequence is TGTGCCAGCAGTTACTCGGGACAGGGGATCTATGGCTACACCTTC. Its translation: CASSYSGQGIYGYTF.

The chain carries TRBV4-1 and TRBJ1-2; possible D gene TRBD1, 5 bases. The CDR3 totals 14 residues. V was pared by 1 base and J by 4 bases, with 10 bases between. The germline V gene has CDR1 MGHRA and CDR2 YSYEKL. CDR3 amino acids: CASSQVQVVYGYTF. CDR3 nucleotide sequence: TGCGCCAGCAGCCAAGTACAGGTGGTCTATGGCTACACCTTC.

The chain links TRBV11-3 to TRBJ2-2; 9 bases align to TRBD2. Germline CDR1 SGHNT, CDR2 YENEEA. This CDR3 is 14 amino acids long. The trim removed 6 bases at V and 7 bases at J, leaving 6 bases unmatched. This CDR3 is CASRLAGSGGELFF. CDR3 nucleotides: TGTGCCAGCAGGCTAGCGGGGTCCGGCGGGGAGCTGTTTTTT.